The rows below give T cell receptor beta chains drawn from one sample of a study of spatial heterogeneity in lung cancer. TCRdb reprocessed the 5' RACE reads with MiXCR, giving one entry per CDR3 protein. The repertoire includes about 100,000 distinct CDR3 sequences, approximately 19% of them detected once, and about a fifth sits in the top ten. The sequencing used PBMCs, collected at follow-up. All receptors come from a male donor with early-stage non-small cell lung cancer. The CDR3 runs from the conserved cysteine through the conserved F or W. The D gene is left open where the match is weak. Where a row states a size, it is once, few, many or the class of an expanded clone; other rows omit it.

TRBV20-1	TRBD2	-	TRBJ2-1	CSAPSGGNYNEQFF	TGCAGTGCCCCTAGCGGGGGAAACTACAATGAGCAGTTCTTC
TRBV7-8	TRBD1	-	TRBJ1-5	CASSQGDRGSTAQHF	TGTGCCAGCAGCCAGGGGGACAGGGGTTCGACGGCCCAGCATTTT
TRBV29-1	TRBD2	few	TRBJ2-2	CSVWGTSGRATTGELFF	TGCAGCGTTTGGGGGACTAGCGGGAGGGCCACGACCGGGGAGCTGTTTTTT
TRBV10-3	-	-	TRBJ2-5	CAISESRADTLQETQYF	TGTGCCATCAGTGAGTCGAGGGCAGATACCCTTCAAGAGACCCAGTACTTC
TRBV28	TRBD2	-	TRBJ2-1	CASSPGLATNEQFF	TGTGCCAGCAGTCCCGGACTAGCGACCAATGAGCAGTTCTTC
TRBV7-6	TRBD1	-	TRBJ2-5	CASSRNPRGQETQYF	TGTGCCAGCAGCCGTAACCCCAGGGGGCAAGAGACCCAGTACTTC
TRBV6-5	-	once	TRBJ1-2	CASSRTRGDYGYTF	TGTGCCAGCAGCCGTACACGGGGGGACTATGGCTACACCTTC
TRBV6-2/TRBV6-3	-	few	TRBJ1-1	CASSPNRVRTEAFF	TGTGCCAGCAGTCCAAACAGGGTGAGGACTGAAGCTTTCTTT
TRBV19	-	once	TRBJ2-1	CASSIITGDDPYNEQFF	TGTGCCAGTAGTATCATTACAGGAGATGATCCGTACAATGAGCAGTTCTTC
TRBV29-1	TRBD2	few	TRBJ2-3	CSVVYFVRLAGNTDTQYF	TGCAGCGTTGTCTACTTCGTTCGTCTAGCGGGAAACACAGATACGCAGTATTTT
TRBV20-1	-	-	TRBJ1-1	CSARVRPPDTEAFF	TGCAGTGCTAGAGTAAGACCCCCGGACACTGAAGCTTTCTTT
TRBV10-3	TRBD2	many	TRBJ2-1	CAISELAASSYNEQFF	TGTGCCATCAGTGAACTAGCGGCTAGCTCCTACAATGAGCAGTTCTTC
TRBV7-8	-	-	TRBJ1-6	CASSLQGLNSPLHF	TGTGCCAGCAGCTTGCAGGGACTTAATTCACCCCTCCACTTT
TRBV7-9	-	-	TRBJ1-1	CASSSSGMNTEAFF	TGTGCCAGCAGCTCCTCGGGGATGAACACTGAAGCTTTCTTT
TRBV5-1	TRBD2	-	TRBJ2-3	CASSFGGGRDTQYF	TGCGCCAGCAGCTTCGGCGGGGGTCGAGATACGCAGTATTTT